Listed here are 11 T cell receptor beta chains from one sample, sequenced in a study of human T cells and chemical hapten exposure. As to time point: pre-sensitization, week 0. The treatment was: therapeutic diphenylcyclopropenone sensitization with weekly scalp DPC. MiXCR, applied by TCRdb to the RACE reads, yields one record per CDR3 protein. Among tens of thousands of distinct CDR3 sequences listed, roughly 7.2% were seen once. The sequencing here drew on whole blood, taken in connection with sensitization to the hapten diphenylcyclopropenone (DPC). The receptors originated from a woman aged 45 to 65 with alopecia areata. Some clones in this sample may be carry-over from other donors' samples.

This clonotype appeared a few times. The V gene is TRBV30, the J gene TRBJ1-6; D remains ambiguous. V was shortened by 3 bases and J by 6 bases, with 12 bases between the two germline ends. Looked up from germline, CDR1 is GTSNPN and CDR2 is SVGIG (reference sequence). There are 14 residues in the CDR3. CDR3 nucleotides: TGTGCCTGGAGCGGGCCTCTCCTTAATTCACCCCTCCACTTT. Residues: CAWSGPLLNSPLHF.

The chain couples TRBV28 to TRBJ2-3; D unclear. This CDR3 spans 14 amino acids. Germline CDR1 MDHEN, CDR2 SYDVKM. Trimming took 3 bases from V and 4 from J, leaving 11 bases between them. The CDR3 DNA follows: TGTGCCAGCAGTTTTTCCGGTTTTGCAGATACGCAGTATTTT. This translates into CASSFSGFADTQYF. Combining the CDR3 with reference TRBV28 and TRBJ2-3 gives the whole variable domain DVKVTQSSRYLVKRTGEKVFLECVQDMDHENMFWYRQDPGLGLRLIYFSYDVKMKEKGDIPEGYSVSREKKERFSLILESASTNQTSMYLCASSFSGFADTQYFGPGTRLTVL.

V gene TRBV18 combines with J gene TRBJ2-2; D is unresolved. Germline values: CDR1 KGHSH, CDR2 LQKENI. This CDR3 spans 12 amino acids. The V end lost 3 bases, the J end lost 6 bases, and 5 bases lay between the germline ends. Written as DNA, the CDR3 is TGTGCCAGCTCACCGCTCCCCGGGGAGCTGTTTTTT. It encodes CASSPLPGELFF.

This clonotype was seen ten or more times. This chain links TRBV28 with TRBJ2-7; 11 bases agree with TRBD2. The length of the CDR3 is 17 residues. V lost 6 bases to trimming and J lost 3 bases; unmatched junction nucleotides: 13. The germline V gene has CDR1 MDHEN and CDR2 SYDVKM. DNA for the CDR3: TGTGCCAGCAGCCCCCGGGGTAGCGGGAGGGCCAACTACGAGCAGTACTTC. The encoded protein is CASSPRGSGRANYEQYF.

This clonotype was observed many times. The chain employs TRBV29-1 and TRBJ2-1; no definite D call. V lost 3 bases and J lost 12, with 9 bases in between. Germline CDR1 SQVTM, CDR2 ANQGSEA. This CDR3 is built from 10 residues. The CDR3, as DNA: TGCAGCGTTGATACAGAAGGGCAGTTCTTC. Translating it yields CSVDTEGQFF.

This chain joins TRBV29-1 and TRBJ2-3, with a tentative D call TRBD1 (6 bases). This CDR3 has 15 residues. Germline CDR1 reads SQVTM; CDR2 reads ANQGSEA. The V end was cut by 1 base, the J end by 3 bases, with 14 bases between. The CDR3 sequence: CSVEVGGSRTDTQYF. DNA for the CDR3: TGCAGCGTTGAAGTAGGGGGTTCGAGAACAGATACGCAGTATTTT.

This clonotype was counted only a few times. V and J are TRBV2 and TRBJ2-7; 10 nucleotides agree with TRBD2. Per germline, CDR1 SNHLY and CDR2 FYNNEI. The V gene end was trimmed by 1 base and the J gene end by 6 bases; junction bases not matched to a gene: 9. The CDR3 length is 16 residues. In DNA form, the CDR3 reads TGTGCCAGCAGTGAAGGTCTGGTAGCGGGAGGAAGCGAGCAGTACTTC. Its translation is CASSEGLVAGGSEQYF.

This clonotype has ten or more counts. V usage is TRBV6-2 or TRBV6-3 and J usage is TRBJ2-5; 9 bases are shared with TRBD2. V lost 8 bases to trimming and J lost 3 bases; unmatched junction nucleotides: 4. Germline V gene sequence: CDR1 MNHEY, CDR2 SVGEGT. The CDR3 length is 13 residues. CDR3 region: CASRGLAEETQYF. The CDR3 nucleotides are TGTGCCAGCCGGGGACTAGCCGAAGAGACCCAGTACTTC.

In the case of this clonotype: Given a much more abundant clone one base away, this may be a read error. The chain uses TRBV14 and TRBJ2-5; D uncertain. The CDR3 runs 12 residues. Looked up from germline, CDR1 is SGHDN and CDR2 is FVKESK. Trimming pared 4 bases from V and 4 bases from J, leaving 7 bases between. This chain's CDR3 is CASSRATETQYF. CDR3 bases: TGTGCCAGCAGCCGGGCCACAGAGACCCAGTACTTC.

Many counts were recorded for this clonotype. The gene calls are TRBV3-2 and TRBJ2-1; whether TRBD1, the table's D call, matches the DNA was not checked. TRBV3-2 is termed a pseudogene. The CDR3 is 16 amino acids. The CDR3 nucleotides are TGTGCCAGCAGCCAAGAGTCCGGGACAGCCTACAATGAGCAGTTCTTC. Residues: CASSQESGTAYNEQFF.

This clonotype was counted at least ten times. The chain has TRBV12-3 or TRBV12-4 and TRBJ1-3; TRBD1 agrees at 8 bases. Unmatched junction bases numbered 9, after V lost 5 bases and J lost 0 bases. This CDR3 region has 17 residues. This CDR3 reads CASSTAGTGGSGNTIYF. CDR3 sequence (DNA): TGTGCCAGCAGTACCGCCGGGACAGGCGGCTCTGGAAACACCATATATTTT.